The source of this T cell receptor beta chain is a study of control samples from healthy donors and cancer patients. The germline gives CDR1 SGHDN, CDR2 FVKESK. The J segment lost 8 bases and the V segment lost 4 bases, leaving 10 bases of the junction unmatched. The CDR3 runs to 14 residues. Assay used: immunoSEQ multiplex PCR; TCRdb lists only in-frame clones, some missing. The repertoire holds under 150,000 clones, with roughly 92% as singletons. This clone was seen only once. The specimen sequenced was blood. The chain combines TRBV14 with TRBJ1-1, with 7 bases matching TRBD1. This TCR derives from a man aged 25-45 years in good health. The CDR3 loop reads CASSLPGQVVEAFF. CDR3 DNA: TGTGCCAGCAGCCTCCCCGGACAGGTCGTAGAAGCTTTCTTT.